Below are 15 T cell receptor beta chains sequenced from a single sample in a study of PD-1 blockade in classical Hodgkin lymphoma. Each and every patient relapsed after autologous stem cell transplantation, and patients got differing brentuximab vedotin exposure. Profiling relied on immunoSEQ multiplex PCR, and the TCRdb table lists in-frame clones only, not all of them. The data show around 13,000 clones, about 83% seen once. The source was peripheral blood mononuclear cells (PBMCs), collected at baseline. Every receptor here comes from a human donor with classical Hodgkin lymphoma.

This clone was counted between two and nine times. The rearrangement joins TRBV4-1 to TRBJ2-2; D is possibly TRBD1 (6 bases). CDR3 length: 15 amino acids. Germline CDR1 is MGHRA and CDR2 is YSYEKL. With 1 base removed from V and 0 bases from J, the gap between germline ends came to 6 bases. The CDR3 region is CASSQGTANTGELFF. The CDR3 DNA reads TGCGCCAGCAGCCAAGGGACAGCGAACACCGGGGAGCTGTTTTTT.

The chain carries TRBV4-2 and TRBJ1-5; no clear D gene. The length of the CDR3 is 14 residues. Trimming pared 4 bases from V and 3 bases from J, leaving 10 bases between. Germline CDR1 is LGHNA and CDR2 is YNFKEQ. In DNA, the CDR3 is TGTGCCAGCAGCCTGGACCCAGCCAATCAGCCCCAGCATTTT. It yields the protein CASSLDPANQPQHF.

The rearrangement uses TRBV28 and TRBJ1-3, with TRBD1 identical over 7 bases. The CDR3 contains 19 residues. The ends lost 7 bases at V and 1 base at J; junction bases unmatched: 19. CDR1 and CDR2 from the germline V gene are MDHEN and SYDVKM. The CDR3 sequence: CASNFAPTGAAGSGNTIYF. The DNA of the CDR3 is TGTGCCAGCAATTTTGCCCCAACAGGGGCAGCAGGGTCTGGAAACACCATATATTTT.

The sample holds a few counts of this clone. The chain is built from TRBV9 and TRBJ1-1, with a tentative D call TRBD1 (6 bases). Germline-derived CDR1 and CDR2 are SGDLS and YYNGEE. The CDR3 length is 15 residues. Trimming stripped 0 bases from V and 4 bases from J, with 13 bases between. CDR3 residues: CASSVGGQIRTEAFF. CDR3 DNA: TGTGCCAGCAGCGTAGGAGGACAGATCCGCACTGAAGCTTTCTTT.

This rearrangement joins TRBV7-2 to TRBJ2-3, with 7 positions matching TRBD2. Germline CDR1 reads SGHTA; CDR2 reads FQGNSA. V shed 5 bases, J shed 5 bases, and the junction held 7 bases outside the gene matches. This CDR3 comprises 14 residues. CDR3 in DNA: TGTGCCAGCAGCGGTACAGCGGGACTAGATACGCAGTATTTT. Translated, it gives CASSGTAGLDTQYF.

V and J are TRBV21-1 and TRBJ2-7; the table's D gene call, TRBD2, was not cross checked with the DNA. TRBV21-1 is recorded as a pseudogene. CDR3 length: 18 amino acids. CDR3 sequence: CASSTGLAGGPPGYEQYV. The CDR3, as DNA: TGTGCCAGCAGCACGGGACTAGCGGGGGGACCTCCGGGCTACGAGCAGTACGTC.

The chain carries TRBV4-2 and TRBJ2-2; 8 positions match TRBD2. There are 15 residues in the CDR3. V trimming: 3 bases; J trimming: 4 bases; junction bases outside the gene matches: 4. Germline loops: CDR1 LGHNA, CDR2 YNFKEQ. In DNA form, the CDR3 reads TGTGCCAGCAGCCAGAAAGCGGGAGTCACCGGGGAGCTGTTTTTT. Translation gives CASSQKAGVTGELFF.

The genes are TRBV6-6 and TRBJ2-1; D not resolved. Germline assignment: CDR1 MNHNY and CDR2 SVGAGI (reference sequence). V lost 2 bases and J lost 3, with 8 bases in between. The CDR3 is 14 amino acids. The CDR3 sequence is CASSYPTFYNEQFF. The DNA of the CDR3 is TGTGCCAGCAGTTACCCGACTTTCTACAATGAGCAGTTCTTC.

The chain is built from TRBV10-3 and TRBJ2-1; the match to TRBD1 covers 7 bases. Losses at the gene ends were 10 bases for V and 6 bases for J; bases not matched to a gene: 9. The CDR3 contains 13 residues. Per the germline V gene, CDR1 is ENHRY and CDR2 is SYGVKD. This CDR3 reads CATARDRINEQFF. In DNA, the CDR3 is TGTGCCACAGCCCGGGACAGAATCAATGAGCAGTTCTTC.

This chain uses TRBV11-2 with TRBJ1-1, with D uncertain. The germline V gene encodes CDR1 SGHAT and CDR2 FQNNGV. The V and J ends lost 5 bases and 4 bases respectively, with 17 bases between them. The CDR3 is 15 amino acids. The CDR3 region has the DNA TGTGCCAGCAGCCCGACGGCTCAAACGGGCACTGAAGCTTTCTTT. Amino acid sequence: CASSPTAQTGTEAFF. Combining the CDR3 with reference TRBV11-2 and TRBJ1-1 gives the whole variable domain EAGVAQSPRYKIIEKRQSVAFWCNPISGHATLYWYQQILGQGPKLLIQFQNNGVVDDSQLPKDRFSAERLKGVDSTLKIQPAKLEDSAVYLCASSPTAQTGTEAFFGQGTRLTVV.

This clone was picked up one time. The chain links TRBV27 to TRBJ2-7; the D gene is possibly TRBD1 (5 bases). V gave up 2 bases and J gave up 3 bases, with 8 bases separating them. Germline CDR1 and CDR2: MNHEY and SMNVEV (reference sequence). This CDR3 region has 13 residues. In nucleotides, the CDR3 is TGTGCCAGCAGTTTAAGTGACAGCTACGAGCAGTACTTC. Its protein product is CASSLSDSYEQYF.

V usage is TRBV6-4 and J usage is TRBJ1-2, with D tentatively TRBD1 (5 bases). Germline V lookup: CDR1 MRHNA, CDR2 SNTAGT. CDR3 size: 14 residues. The ends were cut back, 4 bases at V and 7 bases at J, with 16 bases in the middle. CDR3: CASSVEFQGGGYTF. The CDR3 DNA is TGTGCCAGCAGTGTGGAGTTTCAGGGAGGTGGCTACACCTTC.

This sequence joins TRBV5-5 and TRBJ2-1, with unresolved D. Germline V gene sequence: CDR1 SGHKS, CDR2 YYEKEE (reference sequence). V shed 2 bases and J shed 7 bases, with 13 bases lying between them. There are 14 residues in the CDR3. The chain's CDR3 is CASSFGLPRNEQFF. In DNA form, the CDR3 reads TGTGCCAGCAGCTTCGGGTTACCCCGGAATGAGCAGTTCTTC.

The chain links TRBV4-2 to TRBJ1-4; D remains ambiguous. The CDR3 spans 16 residues. V lost 2 bases and J 3 bases, leaving 13 bases between the germline ends. CDR1 LGHNA and CDR2 YNFKEQ come from the germline V gene. CDR3 protein: CASSQTIRAANEKLFF. The CDR3 DNA reads as TGTGCCAGCAGCCAAACCATCCGGGCCGCTAATGAAAAACTGTTTTTT.

The count of this clone is one. DNA for the CDR3: TGCAGCGCTCTCAGGGGCAACTCCTACAATGAGCAGTTCTTC. Protein: CSALRGNSYNEQFF. J is TRBJ2-1 and V is TRBV29-1; a possible D gene is TRBD1 (6 bases). CDR1 and CDR2 (germline): SQVTM, ANQGSEA. The CDR3 covers 14 residues. V shed 7 bases and J shed 0 bases, with 13 bases lying between them.